These 26 T cell receptor beta chains were sequenced from one sample in a study of blood T cell repertoires in COVID-19 (dated by TCRdb to about 2020). The library was obtained by the immunoSEQ multiplex PCR assay. The source is immuneACCESS, and TCRdb retained only in-frame sequences with V and J called. Part of the clones is not carried over; for the studies checked, unresolved V genes explain less than half of this, and the remainder is unexplained. This sample lists tens of thousands of clones; about 82% were detected once. The top ten hold 55% to 70% of the sample. Sequenced material: peripheral blood. The receptor set was obtained from a man between 65 and 85 years old with acute or convalescent COVID-19.

The DNA for the CDR3 is TGTGCCGGTGGTGTAACGGGGGGCCCTGGCTACACCTTC. It codes for CAGGVTGGPGYTF. V is TRBV19 and J is TRBJ1-2; D is possibly TRBD1 (6 bases). Trimming shortened V by 11 bases and J by 7 bases, and 20 bases separated the two germline ends. This CDR3 contains 13 residues. Germline CDR1 reads LNHDA; CDR2 reads SQIVND (reference sequence).

CDR3 in DNA: TGTGCCTGGAGTCCGACTAGCGGGGGCCTTTGGGGAGATACGCAGTATTTT. It encodes CAWSPTSGGLWGDTQYF. The gene calls are TRBV30 and TRBJ2-3, with TRBD2 matching 12 bases. The CDR3 is 17 residues long. V lost 2 bases, J lost 5 bases, and 11 bases stayed unmatched. CDR1 GTSNPN and CDR2 SVGIG come from the germline V gene (reference sequence).

The V gene is TRBV6-1, the J gene TRBJ2-1, with 7 bases matching TRBD1. Trimming took 3 bases from V and 4 from J; bases not matched to a gene: 6. CDR1 and CDR2 from the germline V gene are MNHNS and SASEGT. This CDR3 has 15 amino acids. The CDR3 DNA is TGTGCCAGCAGTGATCACAGGGGTCCATACAATGAGCAGTTCTTC. It yields the protein CASSDHRGPYNEQFF.

This clone occurred a few times. The chain joins TRBV9 to TRBJ1-3; the D gene is possibly TRBD1 (5 bases). From germline, CDR1 is SGDLS and CDR2 YYNGEE. The CDR3 contains 14 residues. V was trimmed by 4 bases and J by 2 bases, leaving 10 bases between them. The CDR3 DNA is TGTGCCAGCAGCCCACAGGTCGCTGGAAACACCATATATTTT. Encoded protein: CASSPQVAGNTIYF.

This sequence joins TRBV29-1 and TRBJ2-7; 8 bases align to TRBD2. Unmatched junction bases numbered 14, after V lost 6 bases and J lost 4 bases. Germline CDR1 SQVTM, CDR2 ANQGSEA. The CDR3 extends over 15 amino acids. The CDR3 coding sequence is TGCAGCGTCCCCGGGGGGGTGACAGAACCATACGAGCAGTACTTC. Its protein is CSVPGGVTEPYEQYF.

This sequence joins TRBV29-1 and TRBJ2-7; D is perhaps TRBD1 (6 bases). This CDR3 spans 11 amino acids. Per germline, CDR1 SQVTM and CDR2 ANQGSEA. With 5 bases removed from V and 6 bases from J, the gap between germline ends came to 11 bases. CDR3 sequence reads: CSVLTGGEQYF. The DNA for the CDR3 is TGCAGCGTTCTGACAGGAGGCGAGCAGTACTTC.

The chain combines TRBV7-8 with TRBJ2-1; a possible D gene is TRBD2 (5 bases). The germline CDR1 and CDR2 sequences are SGHVS and FQNEAQ. CDR3 length equals 13 residues. V was trimmed by 5 bases and J by 7 bases, leaving 12 bases between them. The CDR3 sequence: CASSPGSGNEQFF. CDR3 bases: TGTGCCAGCAGCCCTGGGTCGGGAAATGAGCAGTTCTTC. Using reference TRBV7-8 and TRBJ2-1 for the parts outside the CDR3, the full variable domain is GAGVSQSPRYKVAKRGQDVALRCDPISGHVSLFWYQQALGQGPEFLTYFQNEAQLDKSGLPSDRFFAERPEGSVSTLKIQRTQQEDSAVYLCASSPGSGNEQFFGPGTRLTVL.

V is TRBV7-8 and J is TRBJ2-7, with 8 bases identical to TRBD1. Germline V gives CDR1 SGHVS, CDR2 FQNEAQ. V was pared by 0 bases and J by 3 bases, with 4 bases of the junction left unmatched. There are 15 residues in the CDR3. Written as DNA, the CDR3 is TGTGCCAGCAGCTTAGCGGGGGACAGGCTCTACGAGCAGTACTTC. It encodes CASSLAGDRLYEQYF.

This sequence joins TRBV27 and TRBJ2-7, with 10 bases lining up with TRBD1. The CDR3 length is 14 residues. J was trimmed by 6 bases and V by 7 bases; bases with no gene match: 9. In germline, CDR1 is MNHEY, CDR2 SMNVEV (reference sequence). This CDR3 is CASNSRTGGSEQYF. The CDR3 coding sequence is TGTGCCAGCAATTCCCGGACAGGGGGATCCGAGCAGTACTTC.

The J gene is TRBJ2-5, the V gene TRBV5-4; TRBD2 is a possible D gene (5 bases). Germline V gives CDR1 SGHNT, CDR2 YYREEE (reference sequence). Trimming removed 3 bases at V and 5 bases at J, with 11 bases between. The length of the CDR3 is 13 residues. CDR3 amino acids: CASSSPSGETQYF. CDR3 DNA: TGTGCCAGCAGCTCACCCTCGGGGGAGACCCAGTACTTC.

The V and J genes are TRBV6-2 or TRBV6-3 and TRBJ1-5; maybe TRBD1 (5 bases). The CDR3 is 12 residues long. CDR1 is MNHEY, CDR2 SVGEGT, per germline. Trimming left V 3 bases short and J 7 bases short, with 7 bases between. The CDR3 reads CASSYGGQPQHF. CDR3 coding DNA: TGTGCCAGCAGTTATGGGGGGCAGCCCCAGCATTTT.

V is TRBV7-2 and J is TRBJ2-3; 12 bases align to TRBD2. Germline V gene data show CDR1 as SGHTA and CDR2 as FQGNSA. Trimming removed 4 bases from V and 0 bases from J; junction bases left unmatched: 5. The CDR3 has 17 amino acids. The CDR3 DNA reads TGTGCCAGCAGCTCCGGACTAGCGGGGCTGAGCACAGATACGCAGTATTTT. Translation gives CASSSGLAGLSTDTQYF.

This clone was recorded a few times. The chain recombines TRBV7-2 with TRBJ1-4; 10 bases are a match to TRBD1. CDR3 length: 13 residues. Germline V gene data show CDR1 as SGHTA and CDR2 as FQGNSA. Trimming removed 5 bases from V and 14 bases from J; junction bases left unmatched: 8. DNA for the CDR3: TGTGCCAGCAGCAAGGACAGGGGGATAACCCTGTTTTTT. The encoded protein is CASSKDRGITLFF.

The chain combines TRBV6-5 with TRBJ1-2, with 8 bases identical to TRBD1. This CDR3 spans 13 amino acids. Germline CDR1 MNHEY, CDR2 SVGAGI. Trimming at V came to 5 bases and at J to 5 bases, leaving 4 bases not matched to a gene. This CDR3 is CASSLGQDYGYTF. The CDR3 nucleotides read TGTGCCAGCAGTCTGGGACAGGATTATGGCTACACCTTC.

The gene calls are TRBV27 and TRBJ1-6; tentative D call: TRBD1 (5 bases). Germline V gives CDR1 MNHEY, CDR2 SMNVEV (reference sequence). Trimming removed 5 bases at V and 10 bases at J, with 15 bases between. CDR3 length: 14 amino acids. Here the CDR3 DNA reads TGTGCCAGCAGTCCGACAGAGGTATGGTCACCCCTCCACTTT. Its translation is CASSPTEVWSPLHF.

The CDR3 bases are TGTGCCAGCAGGACAGGTTGGGAAATCTATGGCTACACCTTC. Translated, it gives CASRTGWEIYGYTF. V usage is TRBV28 and J usage is TRBJ1-2, with D maybe TRBD1 (6 bases). Germline assignment: CDR1 MDHEN and CDR2 SYDVKM. The CDR3 totals 14 residues. Deletions cut 6 bases from V and 4 bases from J, with 15 bases between.

The chain uses TRBV11-2 and TRBJ2-3; possible D gene TRBD1, 6 bases. CDR1 is SGHAT, CDR2 FQNNGV, per germline. V lost 5 bases and J 2 bases, leaving 14 bases between the germline ends. The CDR3 consists of 15 residues. The CDR3 protein is CASSTFMGATDTQYF. The CDR3 nucleotides are TGTGCCAGCAGCACCTTCATGGGGGCCACAGATACGCAGTATTTT.

The chain combines TRBV5-8 with TRBJ1-5, with a possible D match to TRBD1 (5 bases). Trimming stripped 4 bases from V and 2 bases from J, with 13 bases between. The CDR3 extends over 15 amino acids. CDR1 is SGHTS, CDR2 YDEGEE, per germline. Written as DNA, the CDR3 is TGTGCCAGCAGCCTGGAGACAGTTCGCAATCAGCCCCAGCATTTT. It encodes CASSLETVRNQPQHF.

The genes are TRBV6-2 or TRBV6-3 and TRBJ2-3; D unclear. Germline V gene sequence: CDR1 MNHEY, CDR2 SVGEGT. CDR3 length: 12 residues. Trimming took 2 bases from V and 4 from J, leaving 4 bases between them. In DNA form, the CDR3 reads TGTGCCAGCAGTTACGGGCCAGATACGCAGTATTTT. Translating it yields CASSYGPDTQYF.

The chain uses TRBV5-5 and TRBJ2-5; 10 bases align to TRBD2. Germline CDR1 is SGHKS and CDR2 is YYEKEE (reference sequence). V trimming: 4 bases; J trimming: 1 base; junction bases outside the gene matches: 13. This CDR3 region has 18 residues. In nucleotides, the CDR3 is TGTGCCAGCAGCCGGACCGGGCTAGCGGGAGAACTCCAAGAGACCCAGTACTTC. Translating gives CASSRTGLAGELQETQYF.

This clone was picked up many times. This chain uses TRBV28 with TRBJ1-3; D remains ambiguous. This CDR3 comprises 11 residues. The V and J ends lost 5 bases and 8 bases respectively, with 7 bases between them. CDR1 is MDHEN and CDR2 is SYDVKM in the germline V gene. CDR3 nucleotide sequence: TGTGCCAGCAGTGGCCTCGACACCATATATTTT. Amino acids: CASSGLDTIYF.

The V call is TRBV19, the J call TRBJ2-5; perhaps TRBD1 as D (5 bases). CDR3 size: 14 residues. CDR1 and CDR2 from the germline V gene are LNHDA and SQIVND (reference sequence). V lost 0 bases, J lost 5 bases, and 10 bases lay in between. CDR3 sequence (DNA): TGTGCCAGTAGTATAGATCTGCAGGGTGAGACCCAGTACTTC. This sequence encodes CASSIDLQGETQYF.

This clone was detected once. This rearrangement joins TRBV19 to TRBJ1-2; no firm D call. V dropped 6 bases and J dropped 2 bases, with 19 bases sitting between them. The germline CDR1 and CDR2 sequences are LNHDA and SQIVND (reference sequence). The CDR3 consists of 16 residues. CDR3 in amino acids: CASRPLAGIMNYGYTF. The CDR3 bases are TGTGCCAGTAGACCCTTGGCGGGGATCATGAACTATGGCTACACCTTC.

The chain recombines TRBV29-1 with TRBJ2-3; no definite D call. CDR1 and CDR2 (germline): SQVTM, ANQGSEA. Trimming removed 3 bases from V and 2 bases from J, with 6 bases in between. This CDR3 comprises 12 residues. CDR3 sequence reads: CSVEQFTDTQYF. CDR3 coding DNA: TGCAGCGTTGAGCAGTTCACAGATACGCAGTATTTT.

The V and J genes are TRBV7-9 and TRBJ2-7; D unclear. The CDR3 has 11 amino acids. Germline V lookup: CDR1 SEHNR, CDR2 FQNEAQ (reference sequence). V was pared by 5 bases and J by 5 bases, with 7 bases between. The CDR3 nucleotides are TGTGCCAGCAGCCGCAGAAACGAGCAGTACTTC. This encodes CASSRRNEQYF.

Only one count was recorded for this clone. This chain connects TRBV5-8 to TRBJ1-4; a possible D gene is TRBD1 (5 bases). The CDR3 sequence is 16 residues long. Germline V gene data show CDR1 as SGHTS and CDR2 as YDEGEE. V lost 7 bases and J lost 0, with 16 bases in between. This CDR3 is CASPGQGRPTNEKLFF. The CDR3 DNA reads TGTGCCAGCCCCGGCCAGGGCCGCCCAACTAATGAAAAACTGTTTTTT.